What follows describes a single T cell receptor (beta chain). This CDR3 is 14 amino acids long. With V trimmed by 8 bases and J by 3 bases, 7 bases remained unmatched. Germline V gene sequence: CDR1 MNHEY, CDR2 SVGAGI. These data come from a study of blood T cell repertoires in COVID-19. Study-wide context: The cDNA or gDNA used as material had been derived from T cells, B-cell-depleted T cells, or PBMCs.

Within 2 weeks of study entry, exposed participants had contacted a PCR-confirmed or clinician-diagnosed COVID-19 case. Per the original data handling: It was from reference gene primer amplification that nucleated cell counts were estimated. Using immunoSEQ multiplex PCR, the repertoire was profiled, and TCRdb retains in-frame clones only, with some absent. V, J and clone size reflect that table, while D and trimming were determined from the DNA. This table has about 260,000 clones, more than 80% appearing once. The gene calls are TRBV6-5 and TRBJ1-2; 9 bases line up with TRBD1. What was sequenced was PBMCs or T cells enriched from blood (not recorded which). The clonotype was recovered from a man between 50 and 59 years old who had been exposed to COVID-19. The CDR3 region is CASSQDRGDYGYTF. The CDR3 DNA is TGTGCCAGCTCACAAGACAGGGGGGACTATGGCTACACCTTC.